This T cell receptor (beta chain) is drawn from a study of cytomegalovirus exposure and HLA in healthy donors. General study findings and limits: Sequencing likely produced, as an artifact, a cluster of highly shared sequence variants.

Primers included in the PCR were 60 Vbeta and 13 Jbeta primers. Sequencing used immunoSEQ multiplex PCR; TCRdb keeps in-frame clones, though not all of them. In the table there are 200,000 to 300,000 clones, approximately 85% of which are singletons. Per the germline V gene, CDR1 is LGHNA and CDR2 is YSLEER. The CDR3 is made up of 17 amino acids. The ends lost 0 bases at V and 4 bases at J; junction bases unmatched: 5. About this clone: Its matching antigen is unknown.

The source is a woman aged 40-49 years in good health and CMV-seropositive. This chain joins TRBV4-3 and TRBJ2-1; 11 positions agree with TRBD2. Sequenced: PBMCs. The CDR3 loop is CASSQEAASGRYNEQFF. As DNA, the CDR3 is TGCGCCAGCAGCCAAGAGGCGGCTAGCGGGAGGTACAATGAGCAGTTCTTC.